Presented here are 18 T cell receptor beta chains from one specimen sequenced in a study of blood T cell repertoires in COVID-19. TCRdb's copy holds only in-frame clones and misses some; the assay was immunoSEQ multiplex PCR. Found here are more than 130,000 clones, approximately 87% of them singletons; the top ten hold approximately 4%. Sample: peripheral blood. The source is a woman aged 40 to 55 with acute or convalescent COVID-19.

V and J are TRBV19 and TRBJ2-1; D might be TRBD1 (5 bases). This CDR3 contains 15 residues. Germline V gene sequence: CDR1 LNHDA, CDR2 SQIVND (reference sequence). The V and J ends lost 2 bases and 1 base respectively, with 9 bases between them. CDR3 nucleotide sequence: TGTGCCAGTAGTATACAGGGTATGTCCTACAATGAGCAGTTCTTC. Residues: CASSIQGMSYNEQFF.

This chain links TRBV10-3 with TRBJ1-1, with D unresolved. Trimming shortened V by 10 bases and J by 0 bases, and 9 bases separated the two germline ends. The V gene's germline CDR1 is ENHRY and CDR2 SYGVKD. The CDR3 has 12 amino acids. The CDR3 coding sequence is TGTGCCACCCTATCCATGAACACTGAAGCTTTCTTT. Its protein product is CATLSMNTEAFF.

The chain has TRBV3-1 (or the pseudogene TRBV3-2) and TRBJ2-3, with 8 bases aligning to TRBD2. Germline values: CDR1 LGHDT, CDR2 YNNKEL (reference sequence). The CDR3 sequence is 15 residues long. The ends lost 4 bases at V and 1 base at J; junction bases unmatched: 4. CDR3 DNA: TGTGCCAGCAGCCTCGGACTAGCAGGCACAGATACGCAGTATTTT. This sequence encodes CASSLGLAGTDTQYF.

V and J are TRBV28 and TRBJ2-2; D unresolved. Trimming removed 2 bases at V and 7 bases at J, with 11 bases between. The germline V gene encodes CDR1 MDHEN and CDR2 SYDVKM. The CDR3 is 14 amino acids. This CDR3 is CASSLVVYGGELFF. The CDR3 DNA sequence: TGTGCCAGCAGTTTAGTGGTGTACGGCGGGGAGCTGTTTTTT.

This chain links TRBV13 with TRBJ2-7; D remains unclear. V dropped 4 bases and J dropped 2 bases, with 21 bases sitting between them. The CDR3 totals 17 residues. Germline V gene data show CDR1 as PRHDT and CDR2 as FYEKMQ (reference sequence). In DNA, the CDR3 is TGTGCCAGCAGCTACTCGAGGAGTCGTGGGTCCCCCTACGAGCAGTACTTC. Protein sequence: CASSYSRSRGSPYEQYF.

The gene calls are TRBV7-9 and TRBJ1-1, with a weak D call TRBD1 (5 bases). Per the germline V gene, CDR1 is SEHNR and CDR2 is FQNEAQ (reference sequence). The V end lost 6 bases, the J end lost 0 bases, and 11 bases lay between the germline ends. The CDR3 length is 14 residues. CDR3 DNA: TGTGCCAGCAGTCCCAGGGCGCTGAACACTGAAGCTTTCTTT. It translates to CASSPRALNTEAFF.

The CDR3 region is CASSLRGSDYEQYF. The CDR3, as DNA: TGTGCCAGCAGCTTAAGGGGGTCGGATTACGAGCAGTACTTC. This chain joins TRBV3-1 (or the pseudogene TRBV3-2) and TRBJ2-7; the D gene is possibly TRBD1 (6 bases). V lost 5 bases to trimming and J lost 4 bases, with 15 bases between them. This CDR3 has 14 residues. Germline CDR1 LGHDT, CDR2 YNNKEL (reference sequence).

The chain combines TRBV11-2 with TRBJ2-5; a possible D gene is TRBD1 (6 bases). Deletions cut 4 bases from V and 5 bases from J, with 14 bases between. CDR3 size: 14 residues. Germline assignment: CDR1 SGHAT and CDR2 FQNNGV. CDR3 residues: CASSSQGPLETQYF. CDR3 in DNA: TGTGCCAGCAGCTCTCAGGGGCCTTTGGAGACCCAGTACTTC.

There are a few counts of this clone. The V call is TRBV2, the J call TRBJ1-2; the D is unclear. The germline V gene has CDR1 SNHLY and CDR2 FYNNEI. The CDR3 contains 13 residues. Trimming left V 3 bases short and J 8 bases short, with 13 bases between. CDR3 nucleotides: TGTGCCAGCAGTGATCCCAGGTCACCGGGCTACACCTTC. It specifies CASSDPRSPGYTF.

V gene TRBV3-1 (or the pseudogene TRBV3-2) combines with J gene TRBJ2-3; a weak D match, TRBD2 (5 bases). Germline V gives CDR1 LGHDT, CDR2 YNNKEL (reference sequence). With 4 bases removed from V and 5 bases from J, the gap between germline ends came to 13 bases. The length of the CDR3 is 14 residues. The CDR3 protein is CASSPPDSRDTQYF. CDR3 DNA sequence: TGTGCCAGCAGCCCTCCGGACTCGCGAGATACGCAGTATTTT.

CDR3 DNA: TGTGCCAGCAGTTTACTACCGCCAGATACGCAGTATTTT. It specifies CASSLLPPDTQYF. The chain links TRBV27 to TRBJ2-3; D not resolved. Trimming left V 2 bases short and J 4 bases short, with 7 bases between. Germline CDR1 MNHEY, CDR2 SMNVEV (reference sequence). The CDR3 totals 13 residues.

The rearrangement links TRBV10-3 to TRBJ1-2, with 12 bases identical to TRBD1. This CDR3 contains 14 residues. The V segment lost 8 bases and the J segment 4 bases; nucleotides outside the gene matches: 5. Germline CDR1 is ENHRY and CDR2 is SYGVKD. The CDR3 is CAIGGQGATYGYTF. As DNA, the CDR3 is TGTGCCATCGGGGGACAGGGGGCCACCTATGGCTACACCTTC.

The chain employs TRBV7-9 and TRBJ2-7; D is possibly TRBD2 (6 bases). V was trimmed by 4 bases and J by 3 bases, leaving 13 bases between them. The CDR3 runs to 14 residues. Germline V gives CDR1 SEHNR, CDR2 FQNEAQ (reference sequence). The CDR3 region has the DNA TGTGCCAGCAGCTACGGGACTGCCCTCTACGAGCAGTACTTC. Amino acid sequence: CASSYGTALYEQYF.

As concerns this clone: The same CDR3 also results from other DNA sequences found in this sample. The rearrangement joins TRBV6-1 to TRBJ1-1; a possible D gene is TRBD1 (5 bases). V lost 3 bases to trimming and J lost 0 bases, with 8 bases between them. The germline V gene has CDR1 MNHNS and CDR2 SASEGT. The CDR3 loop spans 14 amino acids. The CDR3 coding sequence is TGTGCCAGCAGTGAGGGGCCTATGAACACTGAAGCTTTCTTT. It is translated as CASSEGPMNTEAFF.

This chain uses TRBV6-5 with TRBJ1-3; D is ambiguous. This CDR3 contains 14 residues. The V end was cut by 8 bases, the J end by 4 bases, with 15 bases between. Germline values: CDR1 MNHEY, CDR2 SVGAGI. The CDR3 sequence: CASRPLEAGNTIYF. The CDR3 coding sequence is TGTGCCAGCCGGCCCCTCGAGGCAGGAAACACCATATATTTT.

The count of this clone is one. The chain joins TRBV20-1 to TRBJ2-1; no definite D call. CDR3 length: 11 amino acids. Germline CDR1 reads DFQATT; CDR2 reads SNEGSKA (reference sequence). V gave up 6 bases and J gave up 4 bases, with 7 bases separating them. CDR3: CSAYPYNEQFF. The CDR3 DNA sequence: TGCAGTGCCTACCCTTACAATGAGCAGTTCTTC.

With respect to this clone: Other DNA sequences from this sample encode an identical CDR3 as well. V and J are TRBV27 and TRBJ2-5; TRBD2 might be the D (6 bases). Per the germline V gene, CDR1 is MNHEY and CDR2 is SMNVEV (reference sequence). The CDR3 loop spans 13 amino acids. Deletions cut 2 bases from V and 5 bases from J, with 9 bases between. CDR3 DNA: TGTGCCAGCAGTTTACGTGGGGGGGAGACCCAGTACTTC. Translating it yields CASSLRGGETQYF.

The chain links TRBV2 to TRBJ2-1; 14 bases fit TRBD2. This CDR3 region has 18 residues. V was clipped by 7 bases and J by 0 bases; unmatched bases: 8. The germline V gene encodes CDR1 SNHLY and CDR2 FYNNEI. Here the CDR3 reads CASTGLAGGPSSYNEQFF. For the CDR3, the DNA is TGTGCCAGCACCGGACTAGCGGGGGGACCCAGCTCCTACAATGAGCAGTTCTTC.